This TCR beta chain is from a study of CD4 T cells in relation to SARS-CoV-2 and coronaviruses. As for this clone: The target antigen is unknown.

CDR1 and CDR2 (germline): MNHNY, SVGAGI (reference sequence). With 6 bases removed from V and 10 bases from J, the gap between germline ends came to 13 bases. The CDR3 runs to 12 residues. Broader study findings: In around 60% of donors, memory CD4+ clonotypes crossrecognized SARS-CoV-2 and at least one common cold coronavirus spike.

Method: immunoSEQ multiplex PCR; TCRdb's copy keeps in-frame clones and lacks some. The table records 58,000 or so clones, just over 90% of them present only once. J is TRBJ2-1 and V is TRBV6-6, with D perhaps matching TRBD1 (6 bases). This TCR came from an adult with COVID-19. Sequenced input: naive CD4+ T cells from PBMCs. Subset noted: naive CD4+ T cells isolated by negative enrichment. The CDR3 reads CASRTQGNEQFF. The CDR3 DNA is TGTGCCAGCAGGACACAGGGCAACGAGCAGTTCTTC.